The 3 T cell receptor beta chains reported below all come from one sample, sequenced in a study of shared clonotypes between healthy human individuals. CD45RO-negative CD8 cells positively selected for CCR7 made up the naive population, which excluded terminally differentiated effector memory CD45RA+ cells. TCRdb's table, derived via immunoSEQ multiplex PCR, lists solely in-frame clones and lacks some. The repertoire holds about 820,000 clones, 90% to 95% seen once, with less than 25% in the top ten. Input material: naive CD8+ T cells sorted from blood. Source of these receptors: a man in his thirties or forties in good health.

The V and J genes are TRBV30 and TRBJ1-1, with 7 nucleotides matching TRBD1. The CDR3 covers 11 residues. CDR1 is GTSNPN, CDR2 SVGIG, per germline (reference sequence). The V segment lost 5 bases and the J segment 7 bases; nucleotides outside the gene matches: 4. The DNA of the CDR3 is TGTGCCTGGGAGGGGGCGGGTGAAGCTTTCTTT. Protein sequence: CAWEGAGEAFF.

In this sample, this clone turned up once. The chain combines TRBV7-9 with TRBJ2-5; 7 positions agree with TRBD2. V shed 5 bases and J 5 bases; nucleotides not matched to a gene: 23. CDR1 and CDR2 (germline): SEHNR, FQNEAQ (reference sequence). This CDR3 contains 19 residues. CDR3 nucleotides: TGTGCCAGCAGCGCCCGGGGGAGGGCCGGGGTAAAGCGTGGGGAGACCCAGTACTTC. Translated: CASSARGRAGVKRGETQYF.

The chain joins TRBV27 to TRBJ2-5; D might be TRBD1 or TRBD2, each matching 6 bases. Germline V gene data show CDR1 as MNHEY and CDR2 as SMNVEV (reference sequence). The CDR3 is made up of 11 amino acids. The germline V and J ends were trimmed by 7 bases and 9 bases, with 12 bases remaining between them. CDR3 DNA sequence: TGTGCCAGCACCTCGAGGGGGGCCCAGTACTTC. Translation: CASTSRGAQYF.